The 27 T cell receptor beta chains listed next were all sequenced from one sample in a study of early T cells in non-severe SARS-CoV-2 infection. TCRdb called the 5' RACE reads again in MiXCR, with one record for every CDR3 protein. Here the sample spans 35,000 to 40,000 distinct CDR3 sequences, roughly 6.2% being singletons. Sequenced input: whole blood. The receptor set was obtained from an adult who was a healthcare worker with PCR-confirmed SARS-CoV-2 infection or an uninfected control (not recorded which).

This chain links TRBV5-1 with TRBJ2-2; D remains unclear. V was cut by 0 bases and J by 4 bases, with 4 bases left in between. CDR1 SGHRS and CDR2 YFSETQ come from the germline V gene. The CDR3 is 13 amino acids. The CDR3 protein is CASSLDATGELFF. DNA of the CDR3: TGCGCCAGCAGCTTGGACGCCACCGGGGAGCTGTTTTTT.

This clonotype has a count of ten or more. The V call is TRBV6-2 or TRBV6-3, the J call TRBJ2-1, with TRBD2 matching over 12 bases. The J segment lost 0 bases and the V segment lost 3 bases, leaving 6 bases of the junction unmatched. The CDR3 is 18 amino acids. Germline V lookup: CDR1 MNHEY, CDR2 SVGEGT. CDR3 loop: CASSYSGLAGYSYNEQFF. The CDR3 DNA sequence: TGTGCCAGCAGTTATAGTGGACTAGCGGGGTACTCCTACAATGAGCAGTTCTTC.

The chain joins TRBV18 to TRBJ2-7, with a possible D match to TRBD1 (5 bases). Germline-derived CDR1 and CDR2 are KGHSH and LQKENI. The CDR3 sequence is 14 residues long. The V and J ends lost 4 bases and 6 bases respectively, with 16 bases between them. The CDR3 loop is CASSLGQGSGEQYF. The CDR3 DNA is TGTGCCAGCTCACTTGGCCAGGGTTCGGGCGAGCAGTACTTC.

This clonotype was seen ten or more times. The chain links TRBV7-8 to TRBJ2-7, with 8 bases that match TRBD2. In germline, CDR1 is SGHVS, CDR2 FQNEAQ. The CDR3 length is 15 residues. V was clipped by 5 bases and J by 6 bases; unmatched bases: 12. This CDR3 reads CASSPRGGRWSEQYF. Here the CDR3 DNA reads TGTGCCAGCAGCCCCCGGGGGGGCCGATGGAGCGAGCAGTACTTC.

This clonotype was picked up many times. The chain employs TRBV19 and TRBJ2-5; 13 bases are shared with TRBD2. There are 16 residues in the CDR3. The germline CDR1 and CDR2 sequences are LNHDA and SQIVND (reference sequence). J was trimmed by 2 bases and V by 4 bases; bases with no gene match: 4. The DNA of the CDR3 is TGTGCCAGTAGTAGCCCGGGACTAGCGGGACAAGAGACCCAGTACTTC. Translating it yields CASSSPGLAGQETQYF.

Ten or more counts support this clonotype. The genes are TRBV11-3 and TRBJ1-1; D not certain. The germline V gene has CDR1 SGHNT and CDR2 YENEEA. V gave up 6 bases and J gave up 3 bases, with 8 bases separating them. This CDR3 spans 12 amino acids. CDR3 protein: CASRGRDTEAFF. The CDR3 nucleotides are TGTGCCAGCAGGGGTAGGGACACTGAAGCTTTCTTT.

This rearrangement joins TRBV12-5 to TRBJ2-2; no clear D gene. The CDR3 covers 12 residues. Trimming left V 1 base short and J 3 bases short, with 0 bases between. From germline, CDR1 is LGHNT and CDR2 FRNRAP. Written as DNA, the CDR3 is TGTGCTAGTGGTTTGGACACCGGGGAGCTGTTTTTT. Its translation: CASGLDTGELFF.

This clonotype was detected many times. The chain uses TRBV24-1 and TRBJ2-6, with D unresolved. CDR3 length equals 14 residues. From germline, CDR1 is KGHDR and CDR2 SFDVKD. The ends were cut back, 3 bases at V and 0 bases at J, with 2 bases in the middle. CDR3 DNA: TGTGCCACCAGTGATAGCTCTGGGGCCAACGTCCTGACTTTC. Translation gives CATSDSSGANVLTF.

This clonotype was counted at least ten times. V usage is TRBV5-4 and J usage is TRBJ2-1, with 16 positions matching TRBD2. The junction had 4 bases not matched to a gene; V was cut back by 3 bases and J by 7 bases. Germline-derived CDR1 and CDR2 are SGHNT and YYREEE (reference sequence). This CDR3 has 16 amino acids. CDR3 sequence reads: CASSSGLAGGQNEQFF. The CDR3 DNA is TGTGCCAGCAGCTCGGGACTAGCGGGGGGGCAGAATGAGCAGTTCTTC.

At least ten counts were recorded for this clonotype. The chain combines TRBV6-5 with TRBJ1-5; the D is unclear. This CDR3 is built from 14 residues. Germline CDR1 MNHEY, CDR2 SVGAGI. V lost 5 bases and J 4 bases, leaving 12 bases between the germline ends. CDR3 sequence reads: CASSANGGNQPQHF. The CDR3 DNA is TGTGCCAGCAGTGCCAATGGTGGAAATCAGCCCCAGCATTTT.

This clonotype was seen at least ten times. This rearrangement joins TRBV5-1 to TRBJ2-1; D remains unclear. V gave up 4 bases and J gave up 1 base, with 12 bases separating them. The CDR3 length is 15 residues. Per the germline V gene, CDR1 is SGHRS and CDR2 is YFSETQ. This CDR3 is CASSPLTPSYNEQFF. CDR3 DNA: TGCGCCAGCAGCCCGCTTACCCCTTCCTACAATGAGCAGTTCTTC.

This clonotype came up a few times. The rearrangement links TRBV14 to TRBJ2-3; TRBD2 agrees at 10 bases. CDR1 and CDR2 (germline): SGHDN, FVKESK. CDR3 length: 16 residues. Trimming at V came to 4 bases and at J to 2 bases, leaving 6 bases not matched to a gene. CDR3 DNA: TGTGCCAGCAGCCTCGGACTAGCGGCCAACACAGATACGCAGTATTTT. This sequence encodes CASSLGLAANTDTQYF. Variable domain in full (rest from reference TRBV14 and TRBJ2-3): EAGVTQFPSHSVIEKGQTVTLRCDPISGHDNLYWYRRVMGKEIKFLLHFVKESKQDESGMPNNRFLAERTGGTYSTLKVQPAELEDSGVYFCASSLGLAANTDTQYFGPGTRLTVL.

This clonotype was counted a few times. The chain combines TRBV12-3 or TRBV12-4 with TRBJ1-2; 9 bases match TRBD1. Losses at the gene ends were 6 bases for V and 4 bases for J; bases not matched to a gene: 9. This CDR3 region has 15 residues. In DNA, the CDR3 is TGTGCCAGCAGCAATACACAGGGGGCTAGCTATGGCTACACCTTC. It is translated as CASSNTQGASYGYTF.

This clonotype was seen at least ten times. The chain recombines TRBV6-5 with TRBJ2-3, with 8 bases that match TRBD1. From germline, CDR1 is MNHEY and CDR2 SVGAGI. Unmatched junction bases numbered 15, after V lost 5 bases and J lost 11 bases. The CDR3 is 15 amino acids. The CDR3 spells CASSGTGQAIVGQYF. DNA of the CDR3: TGTGCCAGCAGTGGGACGGGACAGGCGATAGTTGGGCAGTATTTT.

In this sample, this clonotype turned up a few times. The V gene is TRBV6-1, the J gene TRBJ2-1; 13 bases are a match to TRBD2. This CDR3 is built from 15 residues. V lost 1 base and J lost 6; bases outside the gene matches: 0. Germline CDR1 reads MNHNS; CDR2 reads SASEGT. CDR3 loop: CASSEGTSGSNEQFF. CDR3 coding DNA: TGTGCCAGCAGTGAAGGGACTAGCGGGAGCAATGAGCAGTTCTTC.

V usage is TRBV4-2 and J usage is TRBJ1-1; possibly TRBD1 for D (6 bases). Trimming took off 5 bases at V and 4 bases at J, with 14 bases between the two ends. The V gene's germline CDR1 is LGHNA and CDR2 YNFKEQ. The CDR3 is made up of 14 amino acids. The CDR3 DNA is TGTGCCAGCAGCTCAGGGGAGAGAGGCACTGAAGCTTTCTTT. Translating it yields CASSSGERGTEAFF.

At least ten counts were recorded for this clonotype. The J gene is TRBJ1-1, the V gene TRBV5-6; D is uncertain. Germline CDR1 reads SGHDT; CDR2 reads YYEEEE. The CDR3 is 14 residues long. V lost 7 bases and J lost 4, with 17 bases in between. The CDR3 nucleotides read TGTGCCAGCTTGAGCGGGCCGGCGGGCACTGAAGCTTTCTTT. Amino acid sequence: CASLSGPAGTEAFF.

The chain employs TRBV24-1 and TRBJ2-1, with a weak D call TRBD2 (6 bases). V gave up 5 bases and J gave up 8 bases, with 12 bases separating them. The germline gives CDR1 KGHDR, CDR2 SFDVKD. The CDR3 contains 13 residues. The chain's CDR3 is CATSAAGRDEQFF. The CDR3 DNA reads TGTGCCACCAGTGCGGCGGGAAGAGATGAGCAGTTCTTC.

This clonotype was recorded at least ten times. V gene TRBV11-3 combines with J gene TRBJ2-1, with D hard to call. Trimming removed 2 bases at V and 9 bases at J, with 5 bases between. The CDR3 is 11 residues long. Germline assignment: CDR1 SGHNT and CDR2 YENEEA. In nucleotides, the CDR3 is TGTGCCAGCAGCTTACAGGTTGAGCAGTTCTTC. This sequence encodes CASSLQVEQFF.

As regards this clonotype: A much larger clone differs from this one at a single base, so this may be a read error. The rearrangement links TRBV20-1 to TRBJ2-3; 9 positions agree with TRBD2. Trimming removed 5 bases from V and 2 bases from J; junction bases left unmatched: 5. This CDR3 contains 14 residues. Germline V lookup: CDR1 DFQATT, CDR2 SNEGSKA (reference sequence). CDR3: CSALLAGTTDTQYF. DNA for the CDR3: TGCAGTGCTTTGCTAGCGGGGACCACAGATACGCAGTATTTT.

This clonotype occurred a few times. This chain joins TRBV7-8 and TRBJ2-1; no firm D call. Trimming removed 5 bases at V and 8 bases at J, with 13 bases between. Germline-derived CDR1 and CDR2 are SGHVS and FQNEAQ. CDR3 length: 13 residues. CDR3 amino acids: CASSPPRRDEQFF. The CDR3 DNA is TGTGCCAGCAGCCCCCCACGGCGCGATGAGCAGTTCTTC.

Ten or more counts support this clonotype. V usage is TRBV12-3 or TRBV12-4 and J usage is TRBJ1-2; D ambiguous. The V and J ends lost 1 base and 4 bases respectively, with 4 bases between them. This CDR3 comprises 12 residues. The CDR3 loop reads CASSLGTYGYTF. The DNA of the CDR3 is TGTGCCAGCAGTTTAGGGACCTATGGCTACACCTTC.

About this clonotype: Its ends do not fully match the called genes, so a read error is possible. The chain links TRBV12-5 to TRBJ1-1; no clear D. The CDR3 spans 13 residues. Germline V lookup: CDR1 LGHNT, CDR2 FRNRAP. Written as DNA, the CDR3 is TGTGCTAGTGATTTGGACGGGGACACTGAAGCTTTCTTT. This sequence encodes CASDLDGDTEAFF.

This clonotype was counted at least ten times. In DNA, the CDR3 is TGTGCCAGCAGTTACGACAGGGCCGAGCAGTACTTC. This sequence encodes CASSYDRAEQYF. V is TRBV6-6 and J is TRBJ2-7; 7 positions agree with TRBD1. This CDR3 region has 12 residues. Germline loops: CDR1 MNHNY, CDR2 SVGAGI (reference sequence). J was trimmed by 6 bases and V by 2 bases; bases with no gene match: 1.

In DNA form, the CDR3 reads TGTGCCATCAGGGGGACAGGAGAAGCTTTCTTT. It translates to CAIRGTGEAFF. The rearrangement links TRBV10-3 to TRBJ1-1, with 8 nucleotides matching TRBD1. Trimming cost V 6 bases and J 8 bases; bases outside gene matches: 2. The length of the CDR3 is 11 residues. Per the germline V gene, CDR1 is ENHRY and CDR2 is SYGVKD.

This clonotype was detected many times. The rearrangement joins TRBV6-1 to TRBJ2-7, with D possibly TRBD2 on 6 matching bases. V lost 7 bases, J lost 4 bases, and 14 bases lay in between. Germline assignment: CDR1 MNHNS and CDR2 SASEGT. The CDR3 loop spans 13 amino acids. The chain's CDR3 is CASMGFAGYEQYF. In DNA form, the CDR3 reads TGTGCCAGCATGGGATTTGCGGGGTACGAGCAGTACTTC.

The rearrangement links TRBV7-8 to TRBJ2-1; D gene uncertain. Between the trimmed V and J ends, which lost 2 bases and 0 bases, there was a span of 8 bases. Germline CDR1 is SGHVS and CDR2 is FQNEAQ. The CDR3 extends over 15 amino acids. Here the CDR3 DNA reads TGTGCCAGCAGCTTAATGGGCAGCTCCTACAATGAGCAGTTCTTC. Encoded protein: CASSLMGSSYNEQFF. Supplemented by reference TRBV7-8 and TRBJ2-1, the full variable domain reads GAGVSQSPRYKVAKRGQDVALRCDPISGHVSLFWYQQALGQGPEFLTYFQNEAQLDKSGLPSDRFFAERPEGSVSTLKIQRTQQEDSAVYLCASSLMGSSYNEQFFGPGTRLTVL.